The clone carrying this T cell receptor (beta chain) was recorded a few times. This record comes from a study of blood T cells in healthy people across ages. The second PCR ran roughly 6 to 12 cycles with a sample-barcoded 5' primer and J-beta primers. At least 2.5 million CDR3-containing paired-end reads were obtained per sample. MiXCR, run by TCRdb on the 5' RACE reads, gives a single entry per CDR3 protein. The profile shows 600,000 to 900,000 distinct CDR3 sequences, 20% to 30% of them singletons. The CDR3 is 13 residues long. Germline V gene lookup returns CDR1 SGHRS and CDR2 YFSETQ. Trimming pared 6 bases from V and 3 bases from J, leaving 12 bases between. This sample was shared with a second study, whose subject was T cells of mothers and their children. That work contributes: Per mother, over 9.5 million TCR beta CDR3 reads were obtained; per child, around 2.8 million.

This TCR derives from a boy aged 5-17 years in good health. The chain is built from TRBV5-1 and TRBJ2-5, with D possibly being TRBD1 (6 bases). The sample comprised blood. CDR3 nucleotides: TGCGCCAGCATCGGACAGTTAGAAGAGACCCAGTACTTC. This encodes CASIGQLEETQYF.